This T cell receptor (beta chain) was captured by sequencing in a study of lymphopenia after photon versus proton radiotherapy. Study results and caveats: Post-nadir TCR diversity decline inversely tracked overall survival among those who died.

This clone was detected a few times. Antigen unknown. Generated by immunoSEQ multiplex PCR, the TCRdb table keeps only in-frame clones and is missing some. The table shows 25,000 to 30,000 clones, with around 82% occurring only once. Germline CDR1 and CDR2: LNHDA and SQIVND (reference sequence). Trimming removed 1 base from V and 0 bases from J, with 5 bases in between. There are 14 residues in the CDR3. The sequences come from peripheral blood, collected from a patient treated with photon-based radiotherapy. This receptor was taken from a middle-aged man with gastric cancer. The chain carries TRBV19 and TRBJ2-3; D gene ambiguous. The CDR3 nucleotides are TGTGCCAGTAGTATAGGCGGCAGCACAGATACGCAGTATTTT. It is translated as CASSIGGSTDTQYF.